These 16 T cell receptor beta chains were all obtained from the same sample, sequenced in a study of T cell responses to AZD1222 COVID-19 vaccine. Assay used: immunoSEQ multiplex PCR; TCRdb lists only in-frame clones, some missing. The sample has 90,000 to 100,000 clones, around 84% seen once; the top ten hold more than 13%. The sequencing used peripheral blood, collected 28 days after the second AZD1222 dose. All receptors come from an adult who received the AZD1222 COVID-19 vaccine.

The gene calls are TRBV7-3 and TRBJ1-1, with a tentative D call TRBD1 (6 bases). The CDR3 length is 13 residues. V shed 5 bases and J shed 6 bases, with 13 bases lying between them. Germline assignment: CDR1 SGHTA and CDR2 FQGTGA. The CDR3, as DNA: TGTGCCAGCAGCCCACTTCGGACAGCTGAAGCTTTCTTT. The encoded protein is CASSPLRTAEAFF.

The CDR3 DNA reads as TGTGCCAGCAGCTTAGCGGCAGGGATGAACACTGAAGCTTTCTTT. As protein: CASSLAAGMNTEAFF. The genes are TRBV11-3 and TRBJ1-1; D perhaps matches TRBD1 (5 bases). CDR1 is SGHNT and CDR2 is YENEEA in the germline V gene. This CDR3 spans 15 amino acids. Deletions cut 1 base from V and 0 bases from J, with 9 bases between.

The sample holds one count of this clone. V and J are TRBV4-3 and TRBJ1-3, with D hard to call. The CDR3 spans 16 residues. Between the trimmed V and J ends, which lost 1 base and 3 bases, there was a span of 13 bases. Germline V gene sequence: CDR1 LGHNA, CDR2 YSLEER. The DNA for the CDR3 is TGCGCCAGCAGCCAAGTCTCGGAACCAAGTGGAAACACCATATATTTT. This encodes CASSQVSEPSGNTIYF.

This sequence joins TRBV19 and TRBJ1-1; 7 nucleotides align to TRBD1. The germline V gene encodes CDR1 LNHDA and CDR2 SQIVND (reference sequence). Germline trimming cut 4 bases from V and 2 bases from J; bases unmatched to any gene: 7. The CDR3 contains 15 residues. CDR3 amino acids: CASSTLAGGNTEAFF. Written as DNA, the CDR3 is TGTGCCAGTAGTACCTTGGCAGGGGGTAACACTGAAGCTTTCTTT.

This chain connects TRBV7-2 to TRBJ2-1, with a weak D call TRBD2 (8 bases). This CDR3 comprises 17 residues. The ends were cut back, 6 bases at V and 8 bases at J, with 26 bases in the middle. The germline gives CDR1 SGHTA, CDR2 FQGNSA. CDR3 residues: CASRDEGRGTRGHEQFF. In nucleotides, the CDR3 is TGTGCCAGCAGGGATGAAGGGCGGGGGACTAGGGGGCATGAGCAGTTCTTC.

The V and J genes are TRBV5-5 and TRBJ1-1; D possibly corresponds to TRBD1 (6 bases). The germline V gene encodes CDR1 SGHKS and CDR2 YYEKEE (reference sequence). The CDR3 has 16 residues. The ends were cut back, 5 bases at V and 3 bases at J, with 20 bases in the middle. The CDR3: CASRLRGARSDTEAFF. The CDR3 nucleotides read TGTGCCAGCAGGTTGCGGGGGGCGCGGTCGGACACTGAAGCTTTCTTT.

This chain joins TRBV5-1 and TRBJ2-4, with a weak D call TRBD1 (6 bases). CDR1 is SGHRS and CDR2 is YFSETQ in the germline V gene. V was pared by 3 bases and J by 0 bases, with 19 bases between. The CDR3 sequence is 18 residues long. CDR3 protein: CASSYGGGGVLAKNIQYF. CDR3 DNA: TGCGCCAGCAGCTATGGGGGCGGAGGTGTACTAGCCAAAAACATTCAGTACTTC.

V and J are TRBV5-6 and TRBJ1-5, with no clear D. This CDR3 is 15 amino acids long. V was pared by 2 bases and J by 5 bases, with 14 bases between. Germline CDR1 is SGHDT and CDR2 is YYEEEE. The CDR3 reads CASSFGGKGDQPQHF. Written as DNA, the CDR3 is TGTGCCAGCAGCTTTGGAGGGAAGGGTGATCAGCCCCAGCATTTT.

The J gene is TRBJ2-7, the V gene TRBV5-4, with D tentatively TRBD2 (5 bases). Germline V gene sequence: CDR1 SGHNT, CDR2 YYREEE (reference sequence). The V and J ends lost 1 base and 5 bases respectively, with 10 bases between them. The CDR3 extends over 13 amino acids. The CDR3 DNA follows: TGTGCCAGCAGCTTGTGGACGGGGAACGAGCAGTACTTC. Translating gives CASSLWTGNEQYF.

V is TRBV7-2 and J is TRBJ1-2, with D possibly matching TRBD1 (5 bases). This CDR3 contains 14 residues. Trimming shortened V by 1 base and J by 8 bases, and 14 bases separated the two germline ends. CDR1 is SGHTA, CDR2 FQGNSA, per germline. CDR3 coding DNA: TGTGCCAGCAGCTTAGGCCCACCGGGGCTGGGCTACACCTTC. Its protein is CASSLGPPGLGYTF. Filled out from reference TRBV7-2 and TRBJ1-2, the complete variable domain reads GAGVSQSPSNKVTEKGKDVELRCDPISGHTALYWYRQSLGQGLEFLIYFQGNSAPDKSGLPSDRFSAERTGGSVSTLTIQRTQQEDSAVYLCASSLGPPGLGYTFGSGTRLTVV.

This chain uses TRBV13 with TRBJ1-2, with 7 positions matching TRBD1. After removal of 4 bases from V and 5 bases from J, the junction contained 1 base not matched to a gene. The CDR3 runs 12 residues. The germline CDR1 and CDR2 sequences are PRHDT and FYEKMQ (reference sequence). CDR3 sequence (DNA): TGTGCCAGCAGCTCAGGGGGATATGGCTACACCTTC. Its protein product is CASSSGGYGYTF.

The chain has TRBV7-2 and TRBJ1-3, with no clear D. The CDR3 totals 18 residues. The V end was cut by 2 bases, the J end by 0 bases, with 17 bases between. CDR1 and CDR2 (germline): SGHTA, FQGNSA. The CDR3 here is CASSLIPIGKSSGNTIYF. CDR3 sequence (DNA): TGTGCCAGCAGCTTAATCCCTATCGGGAAGAGCTCTGGAAACACCATATATTTT.

This rearrangement joins TRBV6-5 to TRBJ1-5; 7 nucleotides align to TRBD1. Germline values: CDR1 MNHEY, CDR2 SVGAGI. V shed 4 bases and J 4 bases; nucleotides not matched to a gene: 4. The CDR3 has 14 amino acids. The CDR3 sequence is CASSSTGLNQPQHF. CDR3 DNA: TGTGCCAGCAGTTCGACAGGGTTAAATCAGCCCCAGCATTTT.

The CDR3, as DNA: TGTGCCTGGAAGTCCCAGGGCCCCGGGGAGCTGTTTTTT. Encoded protein: CAWKSQGPGELFF. This sequence joins TRBV30 and TRBJ2-2; the D gene is possibly TRBD1 (5 bases). Trimming cost V 4 bases and J 6 bases, with 12 bases left between them. This CDR3 has 13 amino acids. Per germline, CDR1 GTSNPN and CDR2 SVGIG (reference sequence).

This clone was counted once. The chain has TRBV5-1 and TRBJ2-7; 7 positions agree with TRBD1. Per germline, CDR1 SGHRS and CDR2 YFSETQ. Unmatched junction bases numbered 13, after V lost 0 bases and J lost 7 bases. The CDR3 loop spans 16 amino acids. Here the CDR3 reads CASSLVSGDRKGEQYF. DNA of the CDR3: TGCGCCAGCAGCTTGGTGTCCGGGGACAGAAAGGGAGAGCAGTACTTC.

The rearrangement joins TRBV12-3 or TRBV12-4 to TRBJ2-7, with D possibly matching TRBD1 (7 bases). V was trimmed by 6 bases and J by 5 bases, leaving 14 bases between them. This CDR3 has 13 amino acids. CDR3: CASRQGGGHEQYF. DNA of the CDR3: TGTGCCAGCAGGCAGGGGGGCGGCCACGAGCAGTACTTC.